In its sample, the clone carrying this T cell receptor (beta chain) was seen a few times. The antigen is not known. These data are taken from a study of post-analysis software for immune sequencing data. Whole-study results and caveats: Comparison with controls showed significantly lower normalized Chao1 diversity in multiple sclerosis patients. Comparison of patients with controls showed about 5 TRBV segments more frequent in patients, TRBV5-6, TRBV5-1 and TRBV20-1 among them.

Unique-molecular-identifier-tagged TCR beta cDNA libraries were used. TCRdb used MiXCR to reprocess the PCR reads, holding one entry per CDR3 protein. Of about 800,000 distinct CDR3 sequences listed, 30% were seen once; the top ten hold approximately 0.55%. Germline CDR1 is DFQATT and CDR2 is SNEGSKA (reference sequence). Trimming shortened V by 6 bases and J by 2 bases, and 8 bases separated the two germline ends. This CDR3 spans 12 amino acids. This clonotype was sampled from a girl under 18 with multiple sclerosis. The sequencing input was blood. The chain joins TRBV20-1 to TRBJ1-5; possible D gene TRBD1, 5 bases. The CDR3 spells CSAGEGNQPQHF. CDR3 nucleotides: TGCAGTGCAGGGGAGGGCAATCAGCCCCAGCATTTT.